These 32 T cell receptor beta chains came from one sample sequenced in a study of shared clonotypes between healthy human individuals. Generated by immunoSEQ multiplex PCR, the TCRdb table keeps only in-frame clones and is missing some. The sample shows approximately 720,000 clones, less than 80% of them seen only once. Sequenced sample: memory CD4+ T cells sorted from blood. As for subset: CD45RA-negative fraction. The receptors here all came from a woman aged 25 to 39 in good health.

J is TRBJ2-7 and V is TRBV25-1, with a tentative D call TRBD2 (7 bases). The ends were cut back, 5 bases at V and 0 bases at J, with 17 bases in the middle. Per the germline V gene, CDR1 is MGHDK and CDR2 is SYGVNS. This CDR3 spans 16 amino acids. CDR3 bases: TGTGCCAGCAGTTCAGACTGGGGGGGCACCTCCTACGAGCAGTACTTC. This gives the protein CASSSDWGGTSYEQYF.

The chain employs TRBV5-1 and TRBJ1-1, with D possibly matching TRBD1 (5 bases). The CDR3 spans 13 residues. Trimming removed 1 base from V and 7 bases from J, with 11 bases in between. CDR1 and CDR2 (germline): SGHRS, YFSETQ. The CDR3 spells CASSLLQEGEAFF. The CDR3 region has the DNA TGCGCCAGCAGCTTGTTACAGGAGGGTGAAGCTTTCTTT.

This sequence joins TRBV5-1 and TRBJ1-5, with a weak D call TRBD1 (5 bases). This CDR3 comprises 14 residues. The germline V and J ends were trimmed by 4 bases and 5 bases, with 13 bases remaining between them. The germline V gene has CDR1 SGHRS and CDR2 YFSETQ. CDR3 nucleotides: TGCGCCAGCAGCCGAGGGGAAGATGATCAGCCCCAGCATTTT. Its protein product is CASSRGEDDQPQHF.

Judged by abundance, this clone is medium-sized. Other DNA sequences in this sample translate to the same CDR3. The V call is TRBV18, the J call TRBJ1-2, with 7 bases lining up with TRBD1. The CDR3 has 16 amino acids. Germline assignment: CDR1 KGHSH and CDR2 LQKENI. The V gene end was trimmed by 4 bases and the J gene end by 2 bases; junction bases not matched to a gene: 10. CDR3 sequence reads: CASSQNRDSRNYGYTF. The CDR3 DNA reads TGTGCCAGCTCACAGAACCGGGACAGCCGCAACTATGGCTACACCTTC.

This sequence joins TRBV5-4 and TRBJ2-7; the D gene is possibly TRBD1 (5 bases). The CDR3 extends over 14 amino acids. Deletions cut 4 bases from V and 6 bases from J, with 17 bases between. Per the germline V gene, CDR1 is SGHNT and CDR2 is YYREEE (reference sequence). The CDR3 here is CASSDTGGYGEQYF. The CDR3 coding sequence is TGTGCCAGCAGCGACACAGGTGGGTACGGCGAGCAGTACTTC.

CDR3 DNA: TGTGCCAGCAGCGCGGGAGAACACCAAGAGACCCAGTACTTC. It is translated as CASSAGEHQETQYF. The V and J genes are TRBV4-2 and TRBJ2-5, with 7 bases lining up with TRBD2. The CDR3 has 14 residues. The germline V gene encodes CDR1 LGHNA and CDR2 YNFKEQ. The junction had 3 bases not matched to a gene; V was cut back by 5 bases and J by 0 bases.

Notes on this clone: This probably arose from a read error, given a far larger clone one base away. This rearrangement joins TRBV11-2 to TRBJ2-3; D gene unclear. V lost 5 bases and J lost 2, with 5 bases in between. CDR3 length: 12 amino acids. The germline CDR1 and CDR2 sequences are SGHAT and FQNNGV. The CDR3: CASSPFTDTQYF. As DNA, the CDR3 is TGTGCCAGCAGCCCCTTCACAGATACGCAGTATTTT.

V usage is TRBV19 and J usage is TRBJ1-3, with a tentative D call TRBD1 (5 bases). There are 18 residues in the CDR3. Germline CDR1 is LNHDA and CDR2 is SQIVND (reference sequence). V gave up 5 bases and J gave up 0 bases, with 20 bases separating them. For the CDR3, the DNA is TGTGCCAGTAGTGCCCCCTTGGCAGGGAGACACTCTGGAAACACCATATATTTT. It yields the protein CASSAPLAGRHSGNTIYF.

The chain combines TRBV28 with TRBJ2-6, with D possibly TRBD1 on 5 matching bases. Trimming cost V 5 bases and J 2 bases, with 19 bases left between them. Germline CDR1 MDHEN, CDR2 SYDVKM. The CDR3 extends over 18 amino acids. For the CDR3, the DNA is TGTGCCAGCAGTCGCCAGAATCCGTACAGGACTGGGGCCAACGTCCTGACTTTC. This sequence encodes CASSRQNPYRTGANVLTF.

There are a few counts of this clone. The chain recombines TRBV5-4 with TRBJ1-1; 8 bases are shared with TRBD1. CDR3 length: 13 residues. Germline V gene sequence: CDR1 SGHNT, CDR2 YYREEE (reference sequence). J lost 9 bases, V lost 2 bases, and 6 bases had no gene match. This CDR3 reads CASSFDRGGKAFF. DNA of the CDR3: TGTGCCAGCAGCTTTGACAGGGGAGGCAAAGCTTTCTTT. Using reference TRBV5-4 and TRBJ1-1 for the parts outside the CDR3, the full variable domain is ETGVTQSPTHLIKTRGQQVTLRCSSQSGHNTVSWYQQALGQGPQFIFQYYREEENGRGNFPPRFSGLQFPNYSSELNVNALELDDSALYLCASSFDRGGKAFFGQGTRLTVV.

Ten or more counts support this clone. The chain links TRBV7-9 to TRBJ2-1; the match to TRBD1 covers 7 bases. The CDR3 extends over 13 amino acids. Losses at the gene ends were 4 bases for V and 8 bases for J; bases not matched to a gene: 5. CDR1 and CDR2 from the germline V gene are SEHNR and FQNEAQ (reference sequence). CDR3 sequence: CASSSDRAHEQFF. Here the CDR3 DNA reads TGTGCCAGCAGCTCTGACAGGGCCCATGAGCAGTTCTTC.

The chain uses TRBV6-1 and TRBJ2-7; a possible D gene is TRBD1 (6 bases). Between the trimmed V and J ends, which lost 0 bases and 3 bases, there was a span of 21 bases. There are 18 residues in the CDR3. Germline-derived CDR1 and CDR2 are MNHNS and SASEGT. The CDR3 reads CASSEAQGRAWDIYEQYF. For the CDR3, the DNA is TGTGCCAGCAGTGAAGCACAGGGTCGGGCCTGGGACATCTACGAGCAGTACTTC.

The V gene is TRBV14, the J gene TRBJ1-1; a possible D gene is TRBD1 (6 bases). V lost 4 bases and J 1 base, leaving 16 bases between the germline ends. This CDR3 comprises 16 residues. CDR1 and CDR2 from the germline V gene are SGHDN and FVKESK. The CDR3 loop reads CASSPWAGAPNTEAFF. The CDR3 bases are TGTGCCAGCAGCCCGTGGGCAGGGGCGCCGAACACTGAAGCTTTCTTT. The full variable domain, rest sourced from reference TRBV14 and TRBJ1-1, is EAGVTQFPSHSVIEKGQTVTLRCDPISGHDNLYWYRRVMGKEIKFLLHFVKESKQDESGMPNNRFLAERTGGTYSTLKVQPAELEDSGVYFCASSPWAGAPNTEAFFGQGTRLTVV.

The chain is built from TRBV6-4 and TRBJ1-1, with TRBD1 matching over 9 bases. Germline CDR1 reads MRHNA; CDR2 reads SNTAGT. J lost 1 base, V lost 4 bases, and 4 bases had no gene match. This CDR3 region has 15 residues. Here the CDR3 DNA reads TGTGCCAGCAGTGTCTCGACAGGGGGGAACACTGAAGCTTTCTTT. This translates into CASSVSTGGNTEAFF.

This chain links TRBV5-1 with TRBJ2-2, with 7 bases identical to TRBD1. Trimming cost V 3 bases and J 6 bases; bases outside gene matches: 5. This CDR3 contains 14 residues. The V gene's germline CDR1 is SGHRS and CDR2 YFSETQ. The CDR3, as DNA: TGCGCCAGCAGCTGGGACAGTAACGCCGGGGAGCTGTTTTTT. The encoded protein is CASSWDSNAGELFF. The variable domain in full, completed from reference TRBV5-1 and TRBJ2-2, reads KAGVTQTPRYLIKTRGQQVTLSCSPISGHRSVSWYQQTPGQGLQFLFEYFSETQRNKGNFPGRFSGRQFSNSRSEMNVSTLELGDSALYLCASSWDSNAGELFFGEGSRLTVL.

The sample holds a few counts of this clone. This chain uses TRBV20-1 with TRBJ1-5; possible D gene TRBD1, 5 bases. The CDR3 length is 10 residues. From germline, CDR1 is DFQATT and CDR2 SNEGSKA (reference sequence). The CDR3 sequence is CTPRRDSQHF. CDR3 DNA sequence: TGCACCCCGCGCCGGGACTCCCAGCATTTT.

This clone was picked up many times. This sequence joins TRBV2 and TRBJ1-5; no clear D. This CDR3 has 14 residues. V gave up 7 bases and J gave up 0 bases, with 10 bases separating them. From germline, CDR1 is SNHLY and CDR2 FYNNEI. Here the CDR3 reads CASNDYYSNQPQHF. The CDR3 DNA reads TGTGCCAGCAATGATTACTATAGCAATCAGCCCCAGCATTTT.

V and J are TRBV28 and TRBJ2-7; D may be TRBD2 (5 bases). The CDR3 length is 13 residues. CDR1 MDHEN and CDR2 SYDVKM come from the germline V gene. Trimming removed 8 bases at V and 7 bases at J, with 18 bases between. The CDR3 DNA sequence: TGTGCCAGCGGCCTCGGGGAGCTCGGGGAGCAGTACTTC. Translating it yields CASGLGELGEQYF. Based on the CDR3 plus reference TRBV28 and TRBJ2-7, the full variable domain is DVKVTQSSRYLVKRTGEKVFLECVQDMDHENMFWYRQDPGLGLRLIYFSYDVKMKEKGDIPEGYSVSREKKERFSLILESASTNQTSMYLCASGLGELGEQYFGPGTRLTVT.

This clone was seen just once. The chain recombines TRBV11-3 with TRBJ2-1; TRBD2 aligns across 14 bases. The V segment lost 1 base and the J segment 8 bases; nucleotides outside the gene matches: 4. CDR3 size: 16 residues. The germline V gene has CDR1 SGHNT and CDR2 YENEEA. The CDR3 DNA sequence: TGTGCCAGCAGCTTAGGGACTAGCGGGAGGTCGGATGAGCAGTTCTTC. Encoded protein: CASSLGTSGRSDEQFF.

The CDR3 region is CASSLGPPDTQYF. DNA of the CDR3: TGTGCCAGCAGCCTAGGCCCCCCGGATACGCAGTATTTT. This chain joins TRBV9 and TRBJ2-3; the D is unclear. The CDR3 runs to 13 residues. Germline V CDR1 and CDR2: SGDLS, YYNGEE. Trimming left V 4 bases short and J 6 bases short, with 12 bases between.

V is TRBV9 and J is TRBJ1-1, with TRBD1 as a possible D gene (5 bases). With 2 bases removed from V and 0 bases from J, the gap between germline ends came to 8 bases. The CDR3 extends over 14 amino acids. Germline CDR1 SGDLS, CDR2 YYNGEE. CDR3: CASSVTVMNTEAFF. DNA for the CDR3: TGTGCCAGCAGCGTGACAGTTATGAACACTGAAGCTTTCTTT.

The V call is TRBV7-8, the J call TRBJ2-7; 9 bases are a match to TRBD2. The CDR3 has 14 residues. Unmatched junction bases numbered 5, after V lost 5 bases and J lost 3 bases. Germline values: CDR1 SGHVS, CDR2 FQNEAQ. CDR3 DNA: TGTGCCAGCAGCCCGCGGACTAGCGACTACGAGCAGTACTTC. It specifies CASSPRTSDYEQYF.

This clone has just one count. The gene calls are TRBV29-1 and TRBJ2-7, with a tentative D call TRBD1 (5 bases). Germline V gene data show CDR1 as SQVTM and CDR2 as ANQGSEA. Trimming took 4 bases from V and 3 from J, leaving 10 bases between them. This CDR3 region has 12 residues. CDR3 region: CSVGDGHYEQYF. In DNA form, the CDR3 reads TGCAGCGTTGGGGATGGACACTACGAGCAGTACTTC.

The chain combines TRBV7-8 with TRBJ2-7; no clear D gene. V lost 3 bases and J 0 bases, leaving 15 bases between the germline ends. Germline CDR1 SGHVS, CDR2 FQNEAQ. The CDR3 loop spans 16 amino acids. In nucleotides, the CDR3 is TGTGCCAGCAGCTTCGGGCCCTTATATAGCTCCTACGAGCAGTACTTC. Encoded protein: CASSFGPLYSSYEQYF.

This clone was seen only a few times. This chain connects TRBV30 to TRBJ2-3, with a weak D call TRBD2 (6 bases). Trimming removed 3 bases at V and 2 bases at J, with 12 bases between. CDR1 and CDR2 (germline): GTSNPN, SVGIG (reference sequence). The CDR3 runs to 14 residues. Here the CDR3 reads CAWSRGSNTDTQYF. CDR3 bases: TGTGCCTGGAGCCGGGGGTCCAACACAGATACGCAGTATTTT.

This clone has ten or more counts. This CDR3 reads CASSWTGEGNTIYF. The CDR3 DNA reads as TGCGCCAGCAGCTGGACAGGGGAGGGAAACACCATATATTTT. This chain connects TRBV5-1 to TRBJ1-3; 9 positions match TRBD1. Germline trimming cut 3 bases from V and 4 bases from J; bases unmatched to any gene: 2. The CDR3 is 14 amino acids. Germline CDR1 reads SGHRS; CDR2 reads YFSETQ.

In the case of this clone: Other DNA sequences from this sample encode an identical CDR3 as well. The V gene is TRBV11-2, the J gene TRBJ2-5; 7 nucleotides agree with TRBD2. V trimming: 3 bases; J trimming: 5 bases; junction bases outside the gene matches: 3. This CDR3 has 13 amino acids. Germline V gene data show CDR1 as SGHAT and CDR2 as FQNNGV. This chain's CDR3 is CASSFAGEETQYF. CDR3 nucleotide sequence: TGTGCCAGCAGCTTTGCGGGAGAGGAGACCCAGTACTTC.

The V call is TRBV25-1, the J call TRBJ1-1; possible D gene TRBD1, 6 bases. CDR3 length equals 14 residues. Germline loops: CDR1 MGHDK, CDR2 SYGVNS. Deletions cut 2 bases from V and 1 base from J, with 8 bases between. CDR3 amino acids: CASSETGSNTEAFF. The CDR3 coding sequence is TGTGCCAGCAGTGAAACAGGGTCGAACACTGAAGCTTTCTTT.

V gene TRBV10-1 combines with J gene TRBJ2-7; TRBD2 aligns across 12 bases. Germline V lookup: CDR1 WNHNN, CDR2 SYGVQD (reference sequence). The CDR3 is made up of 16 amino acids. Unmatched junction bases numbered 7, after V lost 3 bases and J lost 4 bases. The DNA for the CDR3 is TGCGCCAGCAGTGACCGCGGGACTAGCGGGCGTTACGAGCAGTACTTC. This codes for CASSDRGTSGRYEQYF.

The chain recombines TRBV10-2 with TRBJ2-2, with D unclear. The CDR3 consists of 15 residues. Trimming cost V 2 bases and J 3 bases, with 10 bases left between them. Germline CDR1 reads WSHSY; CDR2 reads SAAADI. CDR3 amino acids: CASSEARVDTGELFF. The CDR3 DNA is TGCGCCAGCAGTGAGGCACGAGTTGACACCGGGGAGCTGTTTTTT.

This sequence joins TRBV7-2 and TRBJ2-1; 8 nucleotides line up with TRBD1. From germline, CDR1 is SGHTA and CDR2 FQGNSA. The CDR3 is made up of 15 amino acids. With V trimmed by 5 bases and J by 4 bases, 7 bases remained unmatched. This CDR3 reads CASSPPDRVYNEQFF. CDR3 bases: TGTGCCAGCAGCCCTCCGGACAGGGTTTACAATGAGCAGTTCTTC.

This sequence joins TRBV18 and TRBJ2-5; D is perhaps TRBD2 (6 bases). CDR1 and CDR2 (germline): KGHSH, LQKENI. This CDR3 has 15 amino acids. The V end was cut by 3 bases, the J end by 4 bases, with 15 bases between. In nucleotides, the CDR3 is TGTGCCAGCTCACCTCGGAGTAGCGGATCAGAGACCCAGTACTTC. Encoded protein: CASSPRSSGSETQYF.